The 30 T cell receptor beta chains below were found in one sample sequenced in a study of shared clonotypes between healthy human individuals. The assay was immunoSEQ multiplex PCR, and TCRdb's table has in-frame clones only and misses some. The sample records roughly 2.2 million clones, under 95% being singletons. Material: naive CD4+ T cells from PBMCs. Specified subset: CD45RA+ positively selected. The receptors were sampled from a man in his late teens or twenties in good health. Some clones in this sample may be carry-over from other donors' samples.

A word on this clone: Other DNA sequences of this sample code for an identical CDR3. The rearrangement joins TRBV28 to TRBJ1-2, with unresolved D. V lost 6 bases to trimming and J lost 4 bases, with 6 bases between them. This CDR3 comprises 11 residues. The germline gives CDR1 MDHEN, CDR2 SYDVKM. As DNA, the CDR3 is TGTGCCAGCAGCTCTCTCTATGGCTACACCTTC. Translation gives CASSSLYGYTF.

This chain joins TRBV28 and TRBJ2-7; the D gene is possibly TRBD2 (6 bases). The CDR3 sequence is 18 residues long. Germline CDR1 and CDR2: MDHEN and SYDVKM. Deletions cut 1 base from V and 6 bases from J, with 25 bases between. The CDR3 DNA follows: TGTGCCAGCAGTTTATTCGGGAGTGGTTCGGGGCGGGAACGCGAGCAGTACTTC. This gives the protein CASSLFGSGSGREREQYF.

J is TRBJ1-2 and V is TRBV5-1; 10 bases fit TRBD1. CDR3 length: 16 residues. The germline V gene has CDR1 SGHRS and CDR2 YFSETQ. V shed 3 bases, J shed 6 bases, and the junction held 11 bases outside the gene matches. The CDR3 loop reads CASSSFYRQGANGYTF. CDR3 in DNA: TGCGCCAGCAGCTCATTTTACAGACAGGGGGCGAATGGCTACACCTTC.

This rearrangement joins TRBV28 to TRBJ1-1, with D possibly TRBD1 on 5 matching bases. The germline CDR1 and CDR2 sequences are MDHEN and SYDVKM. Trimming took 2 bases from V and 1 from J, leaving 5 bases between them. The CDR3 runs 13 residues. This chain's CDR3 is CASSLGANTEAFF. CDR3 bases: TGTGCCAGCAGTTTAGGGGCGAACACTGAAGCTTTCTTT.

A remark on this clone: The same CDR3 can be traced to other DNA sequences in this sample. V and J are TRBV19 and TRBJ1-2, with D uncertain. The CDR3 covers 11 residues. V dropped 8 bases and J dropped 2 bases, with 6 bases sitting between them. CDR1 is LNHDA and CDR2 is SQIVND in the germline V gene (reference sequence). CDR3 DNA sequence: TGTGCCAGTTCCTCGAACTATGGCTACACCTTC. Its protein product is CASSSNYGYTF.

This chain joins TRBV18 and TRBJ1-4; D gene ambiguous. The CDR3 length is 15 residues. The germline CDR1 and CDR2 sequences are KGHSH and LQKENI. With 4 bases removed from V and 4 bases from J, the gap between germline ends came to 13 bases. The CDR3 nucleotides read TGTGCCAGCTCACTTTATGTGGACCTTAATGAAAAACTGTTTTTT. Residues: CASSLYVDLNEKLFF.

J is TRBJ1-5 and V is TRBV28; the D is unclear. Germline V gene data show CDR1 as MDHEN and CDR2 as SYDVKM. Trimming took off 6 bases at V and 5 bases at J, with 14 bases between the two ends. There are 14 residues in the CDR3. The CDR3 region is CASSPAGRDQPQHF. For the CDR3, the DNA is TGTGCCAGCAGCCCCGCGGGGAGGGATCAGCCCCAGCATTTT.

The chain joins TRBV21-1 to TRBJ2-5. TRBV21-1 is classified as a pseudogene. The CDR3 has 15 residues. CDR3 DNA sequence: TGTGCCAGCAGCAAAGGGGGGATATCCGAAGAGACCCAGTACTTC. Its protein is CASSKGGISEETQYF.

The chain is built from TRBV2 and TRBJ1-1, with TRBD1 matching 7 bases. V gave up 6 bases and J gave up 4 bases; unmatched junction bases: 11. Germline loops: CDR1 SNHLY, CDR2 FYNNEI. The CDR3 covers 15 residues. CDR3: CASSVKQGRSTEAFF. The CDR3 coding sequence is TGTGCCAGCAGCGTTAAACAGGGGAGGAGCACTGAAGCTTTCTTT.

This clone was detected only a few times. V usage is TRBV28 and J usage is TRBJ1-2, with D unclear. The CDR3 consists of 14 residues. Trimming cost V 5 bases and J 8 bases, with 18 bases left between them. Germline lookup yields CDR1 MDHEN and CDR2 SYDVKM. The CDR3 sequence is CASSPRYPREGYTF. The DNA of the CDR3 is TGTGCCAGCAGTCCCCGATACCCCCGGGAGGGCTACACCTTC.

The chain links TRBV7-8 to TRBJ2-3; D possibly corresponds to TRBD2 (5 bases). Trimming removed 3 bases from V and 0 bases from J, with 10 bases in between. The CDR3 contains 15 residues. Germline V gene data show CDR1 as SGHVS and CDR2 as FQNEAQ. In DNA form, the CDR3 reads TGTGCCAGCAGCTTGAGGGCCAGAAGCACAGATACGCAGTATTTT. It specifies CASSLRARSTDTQYF.

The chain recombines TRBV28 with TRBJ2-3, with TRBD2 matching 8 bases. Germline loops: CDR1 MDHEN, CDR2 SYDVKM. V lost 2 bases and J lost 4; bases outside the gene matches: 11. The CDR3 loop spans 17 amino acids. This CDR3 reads CASSLLISGRRADTQYF. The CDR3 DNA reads TGTGCCAGCAGTTTACTGATCAGCGGGAGAAGAGCAGATACGCAGTATTTT.

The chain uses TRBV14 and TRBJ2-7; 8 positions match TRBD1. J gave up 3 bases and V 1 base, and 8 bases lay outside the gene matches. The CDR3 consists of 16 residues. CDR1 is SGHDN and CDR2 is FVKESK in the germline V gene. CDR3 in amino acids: CASSQVPGTGFYEQYF. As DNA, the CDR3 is TGTGCCAGCAGCCAAGTACCCGGGACAGGCTTCTACGAGCAGTACTTC.

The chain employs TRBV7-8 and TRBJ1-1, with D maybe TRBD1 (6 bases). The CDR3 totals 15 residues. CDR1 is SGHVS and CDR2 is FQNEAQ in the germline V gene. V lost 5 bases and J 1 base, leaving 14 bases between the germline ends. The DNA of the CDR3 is TGTGCCAGCAGCAAAACGGGCAGGGGGAACACTGAAGCTTTCTTT. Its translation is CASSKTGRGNTEAFF.

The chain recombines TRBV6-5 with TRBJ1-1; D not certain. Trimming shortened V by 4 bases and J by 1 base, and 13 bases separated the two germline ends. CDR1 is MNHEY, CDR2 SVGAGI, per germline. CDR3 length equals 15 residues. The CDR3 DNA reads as TGTGCCAGCAGTTTTAATCCTGGAAAGAACACTGAAGCTTTCTTT. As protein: CASSFNPGKNTEAFF.

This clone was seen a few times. The CDR3 is CASSGKAGMTTEAFF. The CDR3 DNA reads as TGTGCCAGCAGCGGAAAGGCAGGGATGACCACTGAAGCTTTCTTT. V usage is TRBV9 and J usage is TRBJ1-1; possible D gene TRBD1, 5 bases. CDR1 is SGDLS and CDR2 is YYNGEE in the germline V gene. Trimming cost V 3 bases and J 4 bases, with 16 bases left between them. The CDR3 consists of 15 residues.

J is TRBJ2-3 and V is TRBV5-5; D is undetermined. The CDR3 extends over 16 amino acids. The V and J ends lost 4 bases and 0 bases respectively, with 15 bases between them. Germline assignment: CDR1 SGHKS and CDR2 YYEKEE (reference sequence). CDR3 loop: CASSPQLATSTDTQYF. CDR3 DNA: TGTGCCAGCAGCCCTCAACTGGCCACTAGCACAGATACGCAGTATTTT.

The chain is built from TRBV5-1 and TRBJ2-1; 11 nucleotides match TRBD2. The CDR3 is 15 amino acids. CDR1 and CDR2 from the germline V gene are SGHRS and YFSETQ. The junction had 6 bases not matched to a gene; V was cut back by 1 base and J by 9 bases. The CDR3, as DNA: TGCGCCAGCAGCTTGTCACTAGCGGGGGAGGGTGAGCAGTTCTTC. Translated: CASSLSLAGEGEQFF.

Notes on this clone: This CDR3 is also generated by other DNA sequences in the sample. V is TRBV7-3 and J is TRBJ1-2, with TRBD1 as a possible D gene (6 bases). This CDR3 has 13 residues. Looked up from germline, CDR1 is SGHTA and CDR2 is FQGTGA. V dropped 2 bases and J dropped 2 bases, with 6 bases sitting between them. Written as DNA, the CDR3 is TGTGCCAGCAGCTTAGGACAGAACTATGGCTACACCTTC. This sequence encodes CASSLGQNYGYTF.

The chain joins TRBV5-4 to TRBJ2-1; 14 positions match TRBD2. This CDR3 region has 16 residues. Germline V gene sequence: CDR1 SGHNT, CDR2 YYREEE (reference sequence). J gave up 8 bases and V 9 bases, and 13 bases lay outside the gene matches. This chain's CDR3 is CAINPSGTSGSYEQFF. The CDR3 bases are TGTGCCATCAACCCCTCCGGGACTAGCGGGAGCTATGAGCAGTTCTTC.

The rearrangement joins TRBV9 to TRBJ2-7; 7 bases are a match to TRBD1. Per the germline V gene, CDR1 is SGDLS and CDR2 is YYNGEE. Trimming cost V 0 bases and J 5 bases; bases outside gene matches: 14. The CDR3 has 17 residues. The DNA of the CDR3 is TGTGCCAGCAGCGTAGGAGGGGGCCCCCCCCTAGTAGACGAGCAGTACTTC. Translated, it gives CASSVGGGPPLVDEQYF.

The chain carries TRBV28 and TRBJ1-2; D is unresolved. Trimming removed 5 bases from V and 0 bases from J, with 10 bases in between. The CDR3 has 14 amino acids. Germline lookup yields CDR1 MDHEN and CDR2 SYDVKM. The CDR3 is CASSPVGANYGYTF. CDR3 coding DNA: TGTGCCAGCAGTCCTGTTGGCGCTAACTATGGCTACACCTTC.

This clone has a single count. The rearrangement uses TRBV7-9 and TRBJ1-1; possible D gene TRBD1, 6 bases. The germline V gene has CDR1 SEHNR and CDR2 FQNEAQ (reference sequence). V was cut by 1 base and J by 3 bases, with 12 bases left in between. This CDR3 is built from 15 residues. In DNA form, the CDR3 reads TGTGCCAGCAGCTTAGGACGGGGGGCATACACTGAAGCTTTCTTT. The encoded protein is CASSLGRGAYTEAFF.

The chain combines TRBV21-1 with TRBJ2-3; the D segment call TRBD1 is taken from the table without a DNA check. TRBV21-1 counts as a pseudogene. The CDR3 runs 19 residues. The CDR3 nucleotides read TGTGCCAGCAGCAAACGGGGTAGGGGGCCCGCCACAATCCTTAATACGCAGTATTTT. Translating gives CASSKRGRGPATILNTQYF.

CDR3 DNA: TGTGCCAGCAAGGAGGGGGCGGTCCCCGAGCAGTACTTC. Protein product: CASKEGAVPEQYF. V gene TRBV6-1 combines with J gene TRBJ2-7, with D possibly matching TRBD1 (7 bases). CDR3 size: 13 residues. Germline V lookup: CDR1 MNHNS, CDR2 SASEGT. V was clipped by 7 bases and J by 6 bases, with 16 bases between them.

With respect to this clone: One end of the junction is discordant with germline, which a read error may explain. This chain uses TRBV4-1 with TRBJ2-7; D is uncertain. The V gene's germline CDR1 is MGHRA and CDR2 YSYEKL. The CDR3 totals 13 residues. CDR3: CASSQDPTRRTGF. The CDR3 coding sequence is TGCGCCAGCAGCCAAGATCCGACAAGGCGGACCGGCTTC.

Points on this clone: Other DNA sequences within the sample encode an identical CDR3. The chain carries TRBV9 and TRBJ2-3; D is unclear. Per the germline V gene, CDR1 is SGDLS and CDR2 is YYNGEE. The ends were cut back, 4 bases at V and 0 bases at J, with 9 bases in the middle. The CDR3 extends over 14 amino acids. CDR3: CASSSRTSTDTQYF. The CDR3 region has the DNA TGTGCCAGCAGCTCGCGTACTAGCACAGATACGCAGTATTTT.

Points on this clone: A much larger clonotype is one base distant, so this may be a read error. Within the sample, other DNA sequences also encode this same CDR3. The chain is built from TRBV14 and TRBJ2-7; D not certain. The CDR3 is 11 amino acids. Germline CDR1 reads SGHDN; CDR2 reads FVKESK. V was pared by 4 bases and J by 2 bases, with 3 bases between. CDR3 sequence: CASSLAYEQYF. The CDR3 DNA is TGTGCCAGCAGCCTAGCCTACGAGCAGTACTTC.

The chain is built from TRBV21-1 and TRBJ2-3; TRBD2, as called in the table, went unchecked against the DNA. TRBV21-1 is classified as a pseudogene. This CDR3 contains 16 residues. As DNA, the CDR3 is TGTGCCAGCAGCCGCGGGGCCAGCCCCCTAGCAGATACGCAGTATTTT. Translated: CASSRGASPLADTQYF.

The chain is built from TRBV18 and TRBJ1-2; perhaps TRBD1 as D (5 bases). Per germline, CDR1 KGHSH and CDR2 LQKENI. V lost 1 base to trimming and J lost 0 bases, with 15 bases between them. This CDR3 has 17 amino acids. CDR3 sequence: CASSPRRDPEANYGYTF. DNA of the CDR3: TGTGCCAGCTCACCACGCAGGGACCCCGAAGCTAACTATGGCTACACCTTC.